The 12 T cell receptor beta chains below were found in one sample sequenced in a study of blood T cell repertoires in COVID-19. Generated by immunoSEQ multiplex PCR, the TCRdb table keeps only in-frame clones and is missing some. Of roughly 450,000 clones listed, roughly 87% are singletons. The sample taken for sequencing was PBMCs or T cells enriched from blood (not recorded which). The receptor set was obtained from a man between 18 and 29 years old who had recovered from COVID-19.

This rearrangement joins TRBV3-1 (or the pseudogene TRBV3-2) to TRBJ2-1, with D possibly TRBD2 on 7 matching bases. V shed 1 base and J shed 4 bases, with 11 bases lying between them. This CDR3 region has 15 residues. Looked up from germline, CDR1 is LGHDT and CDR2 is YNNKEL (reference sequence). The CDR3 region is CASSQVRGAYNEQFF. The CDR3 DNA reads TGTGCCAGCAGCCAAGTCCGGGGGGCTTACAATGAGCAGTTCTTC.

This clone has only one observation. The CDR3 DNA follows: TGTGCCAGCAGGTTTAGGGACAGGGAGACCGGAAACACCATATATTTT. This codes for CASRFRDRETGNTIYF. J is TRBJ1-3 and V is TRBV28; 9 bases are a match to TRBD1. J gave up 4 bases and V 6 bases, and 10 bases lay outside the gene matches. Germline CDR1 and CDR2: MDHEN and SYDVKM. The CDR3 consists of 16 residues. The full variable domain, its missing parts supplied by reference TRBV28 and TRBJ1-3, is DVKVTQSSRYLVKRTGEKVFLECVQDMDHENMFWYRQDPGLGLRLIYFSYDVKMKEKGDIPEGYSVSREKKERFSLILESASTNQTSMYLCASRFRDRETGNTIYFGEGSWLTVV.

In DNA form, the CDR3 reads TGCGCCAGCAGCCCCTCAGGCGGGGGACTAGCGGGAGGATCTTTCTTC. It is translated as CASSPSGGGLAGGSFF. The J gene is TRBJ2-1, the V gene TRBV4-1, with 15 bases that match TRBD2. Germline V gene sequence: CDR1 MGHRA, CDR2 YSYEKL. This CDR3 spans 16 amino acids. Trimming took 4 bases from V and 16 from J; bases not matched to a gene: 14.

The chain carries TRBV14 and TRBJ1-1, with a possible D match to TRBD1 (5 bases). The germline V gene encodes CDR1 SGHDN and CDR2 FVKESK. The V end lost 1 base, the J end lost 6 bases, and 15 bases lay between the germline ends. There are 15 residues in the CDR3. The CDR3 DNA reads TGTGCCAGCAGCCAAGGCGGCACAGGAAGCCCTGAAGCTTTCTTT. It is translated as CASSQGGTGSPEAFF.

The chain recombines TRBV19 with TRBJ1-6; D uncertain. Germline assignment: CDR1 LNHDA and CDR2 SQIVND (reference sequence). Between the trimmed V and J ends, which lost 2 bases and 11 bases, there was a span of 7 bases. This CDR3 has 12 residues. CDR3 region: CASSIKAAPLHF. The CDR3 DNA is TGTGCCAGTAGTATAAAGGCGGCACCCCTCCACTTT.

J is TRBJ2-7 and V is TRBV7-8, with 8 bases matching TRBD1. Unmatched junction bases numbered 8, after V lost 8 bases and J lost 5 bases. CDR1 and CDR2 from the germline V gene are SGHVS and FQNEAQ. The CDR3 loop spans 13 amino acids. The CDR3 loop reads CASLGQGEDEQYF. DNA of the CDR3: TGTGCCAGCTTAGGACAGGGTGAGGACGAGCAGTACTTC. The full variable domain, in which reference TRBV7-8 and TRBJ2-7 provide the parts outside the CDR3, is GAGVSQSPRYKVAKRGQDVALRCDPISGHVSLFWYQQALGQGPEFLTYFQNEAQLDKSGLPSDRFFAERPEGSVSTLKIQRTQQEDSAVYLCASLGQGEDEQYFGPGTRLTVT.

This chain joins TRBV5-4 and TRBJ1-4; D not resolved. This CDR3 is 13 amino acids long. The germline V gene encodes CDR1 SGHNT and CDR2 YYREEE (reference sequence). Trimming cost V 2 bases and J 3 bases, with 5 bases left between them. The CDR3 DNA reads as TGTGCCAGCAGCTTTTCTGCTAATGAAAAACTGTTTTTT. Translation: CASSFSANEKLFF. The full variable domain, completed using reference TRBV5-4 and TRBJ1-4, is ETGVTQSPTHLIKTRGQQVTLRCSSQSGHNTVSWYQQALGQGPQFIFQYYREEENGRGNFPPRFSGLQFPNYSSELNVNALELDDSALYLCASSFSANEKLFFGSGTQLSVL.

The gene calls are TRBV28 and TRBJ1-1, with D tentatively TRBD1 (6 bases). The CDR3 is 14 amino acids. V was trimmed by 8 bases and J by 3 bases, leaving 16 bases between them. From germline, CDR1 is MDHEN and CDR2 SYDVKM. The CDR3, as DNA: TGTGCCAGCTCATACAGGGAGTACTACACTGAAGCTTTCTTT. Protein product: CASSYREYYTEAFF.

The gene calls are TRBV5-8 and TRBJ1-1; 8 bases match TRBD1. The CDR3 is 15 amino acids. CDR1 SGHTS and CDR2 YDEGEE come from the germline V gene. Germline trimming cut 4 bases from V and 4 bases from J; bases unmatched to any gene: 9. Here the CDR3 reads CASSRRQGSGTEAFF. CDR3 DNA sequence: TGTGCCAGCAGCCGAAGACAGGGGTCTGGCACTGAAGCTTTCTTT.

The chain combines TRBV27 with TRBJ2-1; D possibly corresponds to TRBD2 (6 bases). Germline-derived CDR1 and CDR2 are MNHEY and SMNVEV (reference sequence). V lost 3 bases to trimming and J lost 3 bases, with 18 bases between them. The CDR3 sequence is 17 residues long. As DNA, the CDR3 is TGTGCCAGCAGTTTCCGGCTGGTTAGCGGCTTCTACAATGAGCAGTTCTTC. It is translated as CASSFRLVSGFYNEQFF.

The chain joins TRBV6-5 to TRBJ1-6; D perhaps matches TRBD1 (5 bases). V lost 6 bases and J 9 bases, leaving 9 bases between the germline ends. Germline V gene sequence: CDR1 MNHEY, CDR2 SVGAGI. The CDR3 has 12 amino acids. The CDR3 DNA reads as TGTGCCAGCAGAGACCAGGGTTCACCCCTCCACTTT. Amino acid sequence: CASRDQGSPLHF.

J is TRBJ1-1 and V is TRBV5-5; D perhaps matches TRBD1 (5 bases). This CDR3 spans 14 amino acids. Germline CDR1 and CDR2: SGHKS and YYEKEE (reference sequence). Trimming left V 3 bases short and J 3 bases short, with 12 bases between. CDR3 loop: CASSYDSGHTEAFF. CDR3 nucleotides: TGTGCCAGCAGCTACGACAGTGGCCACACTGAAGCTTTCTTT.